This T cell receptor beta chain is drawn from a study of siplizumab effects on memory and regulatory T cells. General study points: Alloreactive sequences traceable to unstimulated CD4+ memory cells were significantly reduced by siplizumab. Mappable CD4+ clones that were alloreactive averaged about 69% Treg-derived with siplizumab versus approximately 27% in controls.

Sequencing of each sample assayed about 10^5 TCR templates. Method: immunoSEQ multiplex PCR; TCRdb's copy keeps in-frame clones and lacks some. The sample consists of about 100,000 clones, 94% of them appearing once. CDR1 and CDR2 (germline): SNHLY, FYNNEI. The CDR3 runs 13 residues. Trimming took 6 bases from V and 1 from J, leaving 7 bases between them. For this clone: Its cognate antigen is unknown.

The chain recombines TRBV2 with TRBJ1-5; D is unclear. Sequencing used Tregs sorted from blood. This TCR was sampled from a human donor in good health. The CDR3 reads CASRGASNQPQHF. The CDR3 nucleotides are TGTGCCAGCAGGGGCGCAAGCAATCAGCCCCAGCATTTT.